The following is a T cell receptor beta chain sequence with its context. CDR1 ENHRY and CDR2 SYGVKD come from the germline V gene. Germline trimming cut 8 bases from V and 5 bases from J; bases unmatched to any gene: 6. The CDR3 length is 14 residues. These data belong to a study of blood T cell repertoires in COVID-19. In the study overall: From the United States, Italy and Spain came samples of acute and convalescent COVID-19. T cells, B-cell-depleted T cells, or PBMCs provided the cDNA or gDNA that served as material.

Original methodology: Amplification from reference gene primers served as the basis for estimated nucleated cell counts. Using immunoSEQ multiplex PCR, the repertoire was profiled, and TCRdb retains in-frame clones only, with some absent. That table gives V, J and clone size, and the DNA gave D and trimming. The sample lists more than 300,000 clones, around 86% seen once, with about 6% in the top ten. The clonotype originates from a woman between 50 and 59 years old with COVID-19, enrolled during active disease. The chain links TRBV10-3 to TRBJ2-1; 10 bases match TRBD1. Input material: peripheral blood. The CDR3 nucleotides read TGTGCCATCTCCCCCGGGACAGGGGACAATGAGCAGTTCTTC. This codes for CAISPGTGDNEQFF.